The source of this T cell receptor beta chain is a study of T-cell memory formation after mild COVID-19. Each CDR3 protein is one row after TCRdb ran MiXCR on the 5' RACE reads. The sample includes 250,000 to 350,000 distinct CDR3 sequences, roughly 15% of them seen just once. Trimming removed 4 bases at V and 2 bases at J, with 14 bases between. Per germline, CDR1 SEHNR and CDR2 FQNEAQ (reference sequence). This CDR3 has 15 residues. The genes are TRBV7-9 and TRBJ1-1; TRBD1 might be the D (6 bases). The sequence came from a man aged 18-30 years who had mild COVID-19 (a few samples of this study predate the infection). Cell type and time point are not known. Sequencing was carried out using PBMCs or a T cell subset sorted from them (not recorded which). CDR3 DNA: TGTGCCAGCAGCTCCGGACAGAAGATCAACACTGAAGCTTTCTTT. It is translated as CASSSGQKINTEAFF.